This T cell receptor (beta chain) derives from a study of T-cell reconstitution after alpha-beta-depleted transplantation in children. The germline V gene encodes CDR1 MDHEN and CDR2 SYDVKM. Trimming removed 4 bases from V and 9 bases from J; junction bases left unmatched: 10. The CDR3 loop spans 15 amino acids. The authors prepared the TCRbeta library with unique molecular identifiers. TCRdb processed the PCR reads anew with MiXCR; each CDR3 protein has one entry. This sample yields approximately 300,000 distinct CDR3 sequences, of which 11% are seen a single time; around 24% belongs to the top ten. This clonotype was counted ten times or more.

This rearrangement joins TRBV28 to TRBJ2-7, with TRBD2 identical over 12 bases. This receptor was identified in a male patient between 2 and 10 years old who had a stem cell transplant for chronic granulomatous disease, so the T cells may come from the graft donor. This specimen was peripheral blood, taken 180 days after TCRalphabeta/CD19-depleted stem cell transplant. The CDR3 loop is CASSSLTSGGRAQYF. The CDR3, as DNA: TGTGCCAGCAGTTCACTGACTAGCGGGGGTAGGGCGCAGTACTTC.